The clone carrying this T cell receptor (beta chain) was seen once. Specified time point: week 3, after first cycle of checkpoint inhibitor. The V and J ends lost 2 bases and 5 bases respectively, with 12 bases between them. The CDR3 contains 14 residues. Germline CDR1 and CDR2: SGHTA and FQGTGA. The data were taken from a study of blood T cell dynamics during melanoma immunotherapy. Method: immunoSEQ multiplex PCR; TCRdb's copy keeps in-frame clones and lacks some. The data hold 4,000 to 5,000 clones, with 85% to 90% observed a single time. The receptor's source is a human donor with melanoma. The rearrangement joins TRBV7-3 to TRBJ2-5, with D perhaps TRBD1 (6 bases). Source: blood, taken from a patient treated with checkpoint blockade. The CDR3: CASSLLGQGETQYF. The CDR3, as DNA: TGTGCCAGCAGCTTACTTGGGCAGGGGGAGACCCAGTACTTC.